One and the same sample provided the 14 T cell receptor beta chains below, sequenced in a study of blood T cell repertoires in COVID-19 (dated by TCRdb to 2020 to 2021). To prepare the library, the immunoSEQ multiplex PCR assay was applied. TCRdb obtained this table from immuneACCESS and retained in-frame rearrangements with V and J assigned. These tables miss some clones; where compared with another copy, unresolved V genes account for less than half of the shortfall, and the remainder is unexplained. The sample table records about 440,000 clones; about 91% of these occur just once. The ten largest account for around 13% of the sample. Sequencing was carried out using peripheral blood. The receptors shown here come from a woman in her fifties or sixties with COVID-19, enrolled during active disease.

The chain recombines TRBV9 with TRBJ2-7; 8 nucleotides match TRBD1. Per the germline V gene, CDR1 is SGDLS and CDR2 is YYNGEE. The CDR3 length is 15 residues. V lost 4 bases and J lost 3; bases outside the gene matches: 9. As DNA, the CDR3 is TGTGCCAGCAGCTTTGGTCCCGGGACAGGCTACGAGCAGTACTTC. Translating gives CASSFGPGTGYEQYF.

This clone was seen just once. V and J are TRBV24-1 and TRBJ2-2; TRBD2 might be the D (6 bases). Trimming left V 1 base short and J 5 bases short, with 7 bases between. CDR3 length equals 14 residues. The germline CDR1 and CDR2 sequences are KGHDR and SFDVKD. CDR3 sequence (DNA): TGTGCCACCAGTGATTTCGGGGGAACCGGGGAGCTGTTTTTT. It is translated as CATSDFGGTGELFF.

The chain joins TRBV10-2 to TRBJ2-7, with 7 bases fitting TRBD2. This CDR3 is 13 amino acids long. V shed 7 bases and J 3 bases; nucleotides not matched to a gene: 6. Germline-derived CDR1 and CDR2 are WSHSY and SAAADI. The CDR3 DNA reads TGCGCCAGCATGGGCGGGGGTATCTACGAGCAGTACTTC. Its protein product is CASMGGGIYEQYF.

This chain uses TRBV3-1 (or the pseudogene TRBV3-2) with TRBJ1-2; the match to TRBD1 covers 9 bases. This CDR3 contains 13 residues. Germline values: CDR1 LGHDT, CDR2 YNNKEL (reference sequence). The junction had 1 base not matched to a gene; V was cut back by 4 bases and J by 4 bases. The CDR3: CASSPGQGYGYTF. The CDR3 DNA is TGTGCCAGCAGCCCGGGACAGGGCTATGGCTACACCTTC.

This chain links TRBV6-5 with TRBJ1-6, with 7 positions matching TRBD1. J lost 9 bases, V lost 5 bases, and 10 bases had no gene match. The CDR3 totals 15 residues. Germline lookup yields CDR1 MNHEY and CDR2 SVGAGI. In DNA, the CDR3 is TGTGCCAGCAGTAGGGACAGCCGAGGAAGTTCACCCCTCCACTTT. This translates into CASSRDSRGSSPLHF.

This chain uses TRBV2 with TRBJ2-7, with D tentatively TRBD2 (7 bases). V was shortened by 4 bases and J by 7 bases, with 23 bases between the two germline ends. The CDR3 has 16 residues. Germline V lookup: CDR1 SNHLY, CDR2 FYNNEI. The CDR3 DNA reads TGTGCCAGCAGTGGGACTGGGACAAGGGGGGGGAGGGAGCAGTACTTC. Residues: CASSGTGTRGGREQYF.

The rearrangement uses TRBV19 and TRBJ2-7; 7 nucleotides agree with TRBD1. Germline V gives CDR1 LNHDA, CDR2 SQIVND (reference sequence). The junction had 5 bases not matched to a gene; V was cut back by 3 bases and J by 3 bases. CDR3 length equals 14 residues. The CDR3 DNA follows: TGTGCCAGTAGTATTAGAACAGGGGTCTACGAGCAGTACTTC. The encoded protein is CASSIRTGVYEQYF. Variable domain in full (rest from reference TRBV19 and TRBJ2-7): DGGITQSPKYLFRKEGQNVTLSCEQNLNHDAMYWYRQDPGQGLRLIYYSQIVNDFQKGDIAEGYSVSREKKESFPLTVTSAQKNPTAFYLCASSIRTGVYEQYFGPGTRLTVT.

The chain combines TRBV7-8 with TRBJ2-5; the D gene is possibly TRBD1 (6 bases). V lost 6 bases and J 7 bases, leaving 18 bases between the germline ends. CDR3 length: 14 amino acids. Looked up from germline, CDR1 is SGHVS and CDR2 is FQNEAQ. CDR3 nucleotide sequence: TGTGCCAGCAGACCCCAGGGGACACGAGGGACCCAGTACTTC. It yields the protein CASRPQGTRGTQYF.

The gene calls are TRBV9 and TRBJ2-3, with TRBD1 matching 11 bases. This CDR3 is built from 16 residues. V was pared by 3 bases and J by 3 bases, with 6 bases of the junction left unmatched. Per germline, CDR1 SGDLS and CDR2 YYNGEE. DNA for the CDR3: TGTGCCAGCAGCGCCCGGGGACAGGGGGAAACAGATACGCAGTATTTT. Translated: CASSARGQGETDTQYF. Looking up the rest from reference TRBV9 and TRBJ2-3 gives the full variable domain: DSGVTQTPKHLITATGQRVTLRCSPRSGDLSVYWYQQSLDQGLQFLIQYYNGEERAKGNILERFSAQQFPDLHSELNLSSLELGDSALYFCASSARGQGETDTQYFGPGTRLTVL.

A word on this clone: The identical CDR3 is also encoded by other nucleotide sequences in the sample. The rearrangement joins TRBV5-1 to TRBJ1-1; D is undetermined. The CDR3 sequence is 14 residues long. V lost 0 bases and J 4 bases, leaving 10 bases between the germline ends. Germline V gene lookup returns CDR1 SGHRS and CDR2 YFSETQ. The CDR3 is CASSLESRGTEAFF. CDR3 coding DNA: TGCGCCAGCAGCTTGGAGTCCCGGGGCACTGAAGCTTTCTTT.

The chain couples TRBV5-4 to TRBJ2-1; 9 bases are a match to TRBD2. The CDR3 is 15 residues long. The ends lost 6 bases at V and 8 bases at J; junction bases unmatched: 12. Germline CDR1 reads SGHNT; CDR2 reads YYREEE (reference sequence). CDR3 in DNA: TGTGCCAGCAATCCCGGCGGGGGGGCAAGTCATGAGCAGTTCTTC. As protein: CASNPGGGASHEQFF. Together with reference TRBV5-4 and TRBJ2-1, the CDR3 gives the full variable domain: ETGVTQSPTHLIKTRGQQVTLRCSSQSGHNTVSWYQQALGQGPQFIFQYYREEENGRGNFPPRFSGLQFPNYSSELNVNALELDDSALYLCASNPGGGASHEQFFGPGTRLTVL.

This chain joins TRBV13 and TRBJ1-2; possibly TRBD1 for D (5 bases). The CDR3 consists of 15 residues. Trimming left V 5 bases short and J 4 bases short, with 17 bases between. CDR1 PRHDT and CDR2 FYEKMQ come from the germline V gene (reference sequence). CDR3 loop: CASSEKLQGLYGYTF. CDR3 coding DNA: TGTGCCAGCAGCGAGAAGCTTCAGGGACTCTATGGCTACACCTTC.

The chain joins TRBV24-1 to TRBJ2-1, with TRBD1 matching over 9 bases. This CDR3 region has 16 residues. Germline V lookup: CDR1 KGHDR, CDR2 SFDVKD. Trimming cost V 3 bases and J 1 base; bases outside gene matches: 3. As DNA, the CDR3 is TGTGCCACCAGTGATGCACAGGGGGCTTCCTACAATGAGCAGTTCTTC. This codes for CATSDAQGASYNEQFF.

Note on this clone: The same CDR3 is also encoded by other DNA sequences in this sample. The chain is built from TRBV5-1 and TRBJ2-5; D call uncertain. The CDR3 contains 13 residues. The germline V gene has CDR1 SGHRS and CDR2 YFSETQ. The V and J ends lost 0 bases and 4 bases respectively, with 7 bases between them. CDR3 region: CASSLGAGETQYF. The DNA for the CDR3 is TGCGCCAGCAGCTTGGGAGCTGGAGAGACCCAGTACTTC.